This T cell receptor beta chain stems from a study of cytomegalovirus exposure and HLA in healthy donors. Findings and limits, study-wide: Most TCR sequences were seen very rarely across donors, but some public TCRs occurred in many. The study put roughly 160 TCR beta chains on its list as cytomegalovirus-associated. Reportedly, fewer N-insertions than the roughly 600-donor mean appeared in an Asian-associated ancestry cluster in a later analysis.

With respect to this clone: What it binds is not known.

PCR primers comprised 60 Vbeta and 13 Jbeta primers. This table comes from immunoSEQ multiplex PCR, and its TCRdb copy is limited to in-frame clones, with some not included. The sample consists of about 55,000 clones, around three fifths of them appearing once. J was trimmed by 7 bases and V by 1 base; bases with no gene match: 4. Germline assignment: CDR1 SGHVS and CDR2 FQNEAQ. This CDR3 region has 15 residues. This sequence was found in a human donor in good health. Material: PBMCs. The V call is TRBV7-8, the J call TRBJ1-2, with TRBD1 matching 12 bases. For the CDR3, the DNA is TGTGCCAGCAGCTTAGTGGGGACAGGGGGCTCTGGCTACACCTTC. Its translation: CASSLVGTGGSGYTF.